One sample yielded the 13 T cell receptor beta chains listed below, sequenced in a study of cytotoxic CD8 clonotypes in ibrutinib-treated CLL (dated by TCRdb to 2020 to 2023). Preparation of the library involved the immunoSEQ multiplex PCR assay. Held by TCRdb, this immuneACCESS table contains in-frame sequences only and omits some clones. Under half of the omission traces to an unresolved V gene where checked; the cause of the rest is unknown. In this sample the table shows 11,000 to 15,000 clones, 55% to 70% of which occur a single time. 40% of the sample rests with the top ten. The sequenced sample was PBMCs, obtained before ibrutinib treatment. The receptors originated from a human donor with chronic lymphocytic leukemia.

This clone was detected only a few times. This chain uses TRBV18 with TRBJ1-2; D might be TRBD1 (6 bases). V gave up 0 bases and J gave up 5 bases, with 13 bases separating them. This CDR3 is built from 15 residues. Germline loops: CDR1 KGHSH, CDR2 LQKENI. CDR3 sequence: CASSPPGAVGYGYTF. CDR3 sequence (DNA): TGTGCCAGCTCACCACCGGGGGCAGTCGGGTATGGCTACACCTTC.

The CDR3 loop is CASSLVGGFLGEQYF. The CDR3, as DNA: TGTGCCAGCAGCTTGGTAGGGGGCTTTCTGGGGGAGCAGTACTTC. V usage is TRBV5-4 and J usage is TRBJ2-7; 7 nucleotides line up with TRBD1. Germline V gene data show CDR1 as SGHNT and CDR2 as YYREEE (reference sequence). The CDR3 extends over 15 amino acids. Germline trimming cut 0 bases from V and 7 bases from J; bases unmatched to any gene: 10. The full variable domain, with the rest looked up from reference TRBV5-4 and TRBJ2-7, is ETGVTQSPTHLIKTRGQQVTLRCSSQSGHNTVSWYQQALGQGPQFIFQYYREEENGRGNFPPRFSGLQFPNYSSELNVNALELDDSALYLCASSLVGGFLGEQYFGPGTRLTVT.

The rearrangement joins TRBV15 to TRBJ1-2; D perhaps matches TRBD1 (6 bases). The V gene's germline CDR1 is LNHNV and CDR2 YYDKDF (reference sequence). The CDR3 is 13 amino acids. Trimming pared 2 bases from V and 4 bases from J, leaving 8 bases between. In DNA, the CDR3 is TGTGCCACCAGCAGACAGGGGTCCTATGGCTACACCTTC. Translation: CATSRQGSYGYTF.

The chain is built from TRBV11-1 and TRBJ2-5, with TRBD2 matching over 9 bases. The J call may be wrong; the DNA end is better matched by TRBJ2-7. The CDR3 extends over 14 amino acids. Germline values: CDR1 SGHAT, CDR2 FQDESV (reference sequence). The CDR3 nucleotides read TGTGCCAGCACCGAGCGGGGGGACTCCTACGAGCAGTACTTC. This encodes CASTERGDSYEQYF.

This clone has a handful of counts. The J gene is TRBJ2-7, the V gene TRBV5-6, with D tentatively TRBD2 (6 bases). Per germline, CDR1 SGHDT and CDR2 YYEEEE. The V gene lost 0 bases and the J gene lost 6 bases, with 10 bases spanning the gap. The CDR3 extends over 13 amino acids. The CDR3 DNA reads as TGTGCCAGCAGCTTGGGAGACGGGGGCGAGCAGTACTTC. This codes for CASSLGDGGEQYF.

The chain has TRBV4-2 and TRBJ2-7; 10 bases match TRBD1. Germline CDR1 LGHNA, CDR2 YNFKEQ. The CDR3 has 14 amino acids. J gave up 3 bases and V 5 bases, and 4 bases lay outside the gene matches. This chain's CDR3 is CASSARDRGYEQYF. The CDR3 nucleotides read TGTGCCAGCAGCGCCCGGGACAGGGGCTACGAGCAGTACTTC.

The CDR3 sequence: CARGASSYEQYF. In nucleotides, the CDR3 is TGTGCCAGGGGGGCTAGCTCCTACGAGCAGTACTTC. This chain joins TRBV2 and TRBJ2-7; tentative D call: TRBD1 (6 bases). Germline CDR1 SNHLY, CDR2 FYNNEI. Trimming cost V 9 bases and J 0 bases, with 9 bases left between them. The CDR3 covers 12 residues.

In its sample, this clone ranks as large. The chain links TRBV2 to TRBJ1-2, with a weak D call TRBD1 (5 bases). This CDR3 has 12 residues. The germline gives CDR1 SNHLY, CDR2 FYNNEI. Trimming removed 7 bases at V and 10 bases at J, with 16 bases between. CDR3: CASTRGETYYTF. The CDR3 DNA is TGTGCCAGCACCCGGGGGGAGACGTACTACACCTTC.

J is TRBJ1-4 and V is TRBV9, with 7 bases matching TRBD1. CDR1 SGDLS and CDR2 YYNGEE come from the germline V gene. The CDR3 runs 14 residues. J lost 7 bases, V lost 3 bases, and 6 bases had no gene match. CDR3 nucleotide sequence: TGTGCCAGCAGCGGGGGGCAGGGGGGTGAAAAACTGTTTTTT. The encoded protein is CASSGGQGGEKLFF.

This clone was observed once. The genes are TRBV15 and TRBJ1-2, with TRBD1 matching 7 bases. The CDR3 is 14 amino acids. The germline V gene has CDR1 LNHNV and CDR2 YYDKDF (reference sequence). J gave up 3 bases and V 1 base, and 2 bases lay outside the gene matches. The CDR3 loop is CATSRGGTDYGYTF. CDR3 DNA sequence: TGTGCCACCAGCAGAGGCGGGACAGACTATGGCTACACCTTC.

This chain connects TRBV19 to TRBJ2-3; possibly TRBD1 for D (5 bases). Trimming took off 6 bases at V and 0 bases at J, with 13 bases between the two ends. The CDR3 spans 15 residues. CDR1 is LNHDA and CDR2 is SQIVND in the germline V gene (reference sequence). CDR3 nucleotide sequence: TGTGCCAGTAGGAGAACAGGATCTAGCACAGATACGCAGTATTTT. Protein sequence: CASRRTGSSTDTQYF.

The CDR3 reads CASGRNYEQYF. The CDR3 region has the DNA TGTGCTAGTGGTCGAAATTACGAGCAGTACTTC. The chain carries TRBV12-5 and TRBJ2-7; D is uncertain. V dropped 5 bases and J dropped 4 bases, with 6 bases sitting between them. CDR1 is LGHNT and CDR2 is FRNRAP in the germline V gene. The CDR3 sequence is 11 residues long.

This clone has only a few counts. The chain joins TRBV11-2 to TRBJ2-3; D not certain. Germline V gene lookup returns CDR1 SGHAT and CDR2 FQNNGV. The CDR3 contains 14 residues. Trimming took 1 base from V and 8 from J, leaving 13 bases between them. CDR3 DNA: TGTGCCAGCAGCTTAGTAGGCCCCCCAGGTACGCAGTATTTT. Translated: CASSLVGPPGTQYF. The whole variable domain, remainder taken from reference TRBV11-2 and TRBJ2-3, is EAGVAQSPRYKIIEKRQSVAFWCNPISGHATLYWYQQILGQGPKLLIQFQNNGVVDDSQLPKDRFSAERLKGVDSTLKIQPAKLEDSAVYLCASSLVGPPGTQYFGPGTRLTVL.